These T cell receptor beta chains were read from a single sample in a study of vaccination and CD4 T cells after COVID-19. MiXCR was run by TCRdb on the PCR reads, yielding one entry per CDR3 protein. Of around 19,000 distinct CDR3 sequences in the sample, around 50% were seen once. These TCRs' antigens remain unknown. The source material was CD4+ T cells from blood, cultured in vitro. Source of these receptors: a human donor who had recovered from COVID-19. CDR3s include the opening cysteine and the closing phenylalanine or tryptophan. The D gene is left open where the match is weak. Clone size is not always given. Where it is, it says once, few, many or a class for expanded clones.

d_call	v_call	j_call	clone_size	cdr3_nt	cdr3_aa
NA	TRBV20-1	TRBJ1-1	NA	TGCAGTGCTAGCACGGGGGTTAGTTGGGCTGAAGCTTTCTTT	CSASTGVSWAEAFF
TRBD1	TRBV10-3	TRBJ2-1	NA	TGTGCCAGCAGGATACGAACAGGGGCTAGTTCGTTCTTC	CASRIRTGASSFF
TRBD1	TRBV24-1	TRBJ2-5	NA	TGTGCCACCAGTGTGGCAGGGGGCGAAGAGACCCAGTACTTC	CATSVAGGEETQYF
TRBD1	TRBV29-1	TRBJ1-1	NA	TGCAGCGGGGGACAGTTGAACAGTGAAGCTTTCTTT	CSGGQLNSEAFF
NA	TRBV12-3/TRBV12-4	TRBJ2-2	once	TGTGCCAGCAGTTGGGATAGAGGCGGGGAGCTGTTTTTT	CASSWDRGGELFF
NA	TRBV12-3/TRBV12-4	TRBJ2-3	large	TGTGCCAGCAGTTTACTAGCAGGCGCAGATACGCAGTATTTT	CASSLLAGADTQYF
NA	TRBV6-1	TRBJ2-6	few	TGTGCCAGCAGTGAGCAACCGTACTCTGGGGCCAACGTCCTGACTTTC	CASSEQPYSGANVLTF
TRBD2	TRBV11-2	TRBJ2-3	NA	TGTGCCAGCAGCTTAGAGGGGACTAGTGGGGCGCAGTATTTT	CASSLEGTSGAQYF
NA	TRBV10-3	TRBJ2-7	NA	TGTGCCATCAGTGAGGGACTTGAGTACTACGAGCAGTACTTC	CAISEGLEYYEQYF
TRBD2	TRBV7-2	TRBJ2-2	NA	TGTGCCAGCGGACTAGCGGGGCATGCCACCGGGGAGCTGTTTTTT	CASGLAGHATGELFF
TRBD1	TRBV2	TRBJ2-6	NA	TGTGCCAGCAGTGAAAGACAGGGAAACTCTGGGGCCAACGTCCTGACTTTC	CASSERQGNSGANVLTF
NA	TRBV20-1	TRBJ1-1	NA	TGCAGTGCTAGCCTCGATGAGGCCACTGAAGCTTTCTTT	CSASLDEATEAFF
NA	TRBV20-1	TRBJ1-6	NA	TGCAGTGCTAGAGCAGCAGCCGGCTCACCCCTCCACTTT	CSARAAAGSPLHF
TRBD1	TRBV7-2	TRBJ2-5	NA	TGTGCCAGCAGCTCTCAGATTGACAGGGAAGAGACCCAGTACTTC	CASSSQIDREETQYF
NA	TRBV12-3/TRBV12-4	TRBJ1-1	NA	TGTGCCAGCAGTTTCGGGGGCTCTGAAGCTTTCTTT	CASSFGGSEAFF
NA	TRBV28	TRBJ1-2	NA	TGTGCCAGCAGTCCTCCCCCGGGGCAGGCAAACTATGGCTACACCTTC	CASSPPPGQANYGYTF
NA	TRBV7-8	TRBJ2-1	NA	TGTGCCAGCAGCTCCGGCCCCGACAATGAGCAGTTCTTC	CASSSGPDNEQFF
NA	TRBV6-5	TRBJ1-2	NA	TGTGCCAGCAGTTACGTCCACAGAGAACACTATGGCTACACCTTC	CASSYVHREHYGYTF
NA	TRBV2	TRBJ2-7	NA	TGTGCCAGCAGGGAAACTTTACATGGGAGCTCCTACGAGCAGTACTTC	CASRETLHGSSYEQYF